The rows below give T cell receptor beta chains drawn from one sample of a study of neurological immune-mediated disorders. TCRdb independently ran MiXCR on the 5' RACE reads; one entry per CDR3 protein. Altogether some 49,000 distinct CDR3 sequences are present, over 8% being singletons, with the ten largest covering under 2%. The sample was PBMCs. These receptors were obtained from a woman aged 40-49 years in good health. Both conserved end residues are part of each CDR3. Each record gives: J gene, V gene, clone size, D gene, CDR3 protein, CDR3 DNA. The D gene is left open where the match is weak. Size values are once, few and many counts, or a class for expanded clones, and some rows have none.

>TRBJ1-1|TRBV7-2|many|NA
CASSWDQNTEAFF
TGTGCCAGCAGCTGGGACCAAAACACTGAAGCTTTCTTT
>TRBJ2-1|TRBV12-3/TRBV12-4|many|TRBD2
CASSLTSGSIFNEQFF
TGTGCCAGCAGTTTGACTAGCGGGAGTATATTTAATGAGCAGTTCTTC
>TRBJ1-1|TRBV7-2|many|NA
CASSLVGANTEAFF
TGTGCCAGCAGCTTGGTGGGGGCAAACACTGAAGCTTTCTTT
>TRBJ2-5|TRBV6-6|many|NA
CASSYPGHGGTQYF
TGTGCCAGCAGTTACCCGGGACACGGGGGGACCCAGTACTTC
>TRBJ1-2|TRBV4-3|many|NA
CASSQDQLWTGDGYTF
TGCGCCAGCAGCCAAGATCAATTATGGACGGGCGATGGCTACACCTTC
>TRBJ2-2|TRBV29-1|many|NA
CSVEDSGAYTGELFF
TGCAGCGTTGAAGATAGTGGGGCGTACACCGGGGAGCTGTTTTTT
>TRBJ1-5|TRBV29-1|many|NA
CSVGMSGNQPQHF
TGCAGCGTTGGGATGTCTGGCAATCAGCCCCAGCATTTT
>TRBJ1-1|TRBV3-1|NA|NA
CASSQVFQMTTEAFF
TGTGCCAGCAGCCAAGTATTTCAGATGACCACTGAAGCCTTCTTT
>TRBJ2-7|TRBV7-3|many|NA
CASSPSGMTEQYF
TGTGCCAGCAGCCCCTCCGGGATGACAGAGCAGTACTTC
>TRBJ2-1|TRBV10-3|NA|TRBD1
CATLGTDNEQFF
TGTGCCACCCTTGGGACAGACAATGAGCAGTTCTTC
>TRBJ1-1|TRBV6-6|many|TRBD1
CASSAPLGTGHEAFF
TGTGCCAGCAGCGCACCCCTGGGGACAGGGCATGAAGCTTTCTTT
>TRBJ1-1|TRBV6-5|NA|TRBD1
CASGHDRENTEAFF
TGTGCCAGCGGCCATGACAGGGAGAACACTGAAGCTTTCTTT
>TRBJ2-3|TRBV4-2|few|NA
CASSQDGFLTDTQYF
TGTGCCAGCAGCCAAGATGGCTTTCTCACAGATACGCAGTATTTT
>TRBJ2-7|TRBV2|NA|NA
CASSGQGHEQYF
TGTGCCAGCAGTGGGCAGGGCCACGAGCAGTACTTC
>TRBJ1-1|TRBV12-3/TRBV12-4|many|NA
CASTPGGYPNTEAFF
TGTGCCAGTACTCCGGGGGGTTACCCGAACACTGAAGCTTTCTTT
>TRBJ2-5|TRBV5-1|many|TRBD1
CASSSTGAGETQYF
TGCGCCAGCAGCTCAACAGGGGCGGGAGAGACCCAGTACTTC
>TRBJ1-1|TRBV20-1|NA|NA
CSARNPGRNTVAFF
TGCAGTGCTAGAAACCCGGGACGGAACACTGTAGCTTTCTTT
>TRBJ1-6|TRBV7-2|many|NA
CASSLESRRNSYNSPLHF
TGTGCCAGCAGCCTAGAAAGCAGGAGAAACTCCTATAATTCACCCCTCCACTTT
>TRBJ1-1|TRBV7-2|many|NA
CASRERVRAGGAEAFF
TGTGCCAGCAGGGAACGTGTAAGGGCCGGAGGGGCTGAAGCTTTCTTT
>TRBJ2-5|TRBV15|many|NA
CATSRAVRVLETQYF
TGTGCCACCAGCAGAGCAGTCAGGGTTTTGGAGACCCAGTACTTC
>TRBJ2-6|TRBV6-2/TRBV6-3|many|NA
CASSYFGSGANVLTF
TGTGCCAGCAGTTACTTCGGGTCTGGGGCCAACGTCCTGACTTTC
>TRBJ2-4|TRBV3-1|many|NA
CASSQEPGRYIQYF
TGTGCCAGCAGCCAAGAGCCGGGGCGGTACATTCAGTACTTC
>TRBJ2-4|TRBV6-2/TRBV6-3|NA|NA
CASSYSRESENIKYF
TGTGCCAGCAGTTACTCCAGGGAGAGTGAAAACATTAAGTACTTC
>TRBJ1-1|TRBV3-1|many|NA
CASSQESRGRSFSTEAFF
TGTGCCAGCAGCCAAGAATCTCGGGGGAGATCTTTTAGCACTGAAGCTTTCTTT
>TRBJ2-7|TRBV3-1|many|NA
CASSPRQAAYEQYF
TGTGCCAGCAGCCCTAGACAGGCAGCCTACGAGCAGTACTTC
>TRBJ2-1|TRBV24-1|NA|NA
CATSEAKGSYNEQFF
TGTGCCACCAGTGAAGCAAAAGGGTCCTACAATGAGCAGTTCTTC
>TRBJ1-1|TRBV6-6|NA|NA
CASSMVQNTEAFF
TGTGCCAGCAGTATGGTACAGAACACTGAGGCTTTCTTT
>TRBJ2-2|TRBV6-4|many|NA
CASSPGDNTGELFF
TGTGCCAGCAGCCCAGGGGATAACACCGGGGAGCTGTTTTTT
>TRBJ2-5|TRBV11-3|many|NA
CASSLNGASIEDQYF
TGTGCCAGCAGCCTCAACGGGGCTAGTATCGAGGACCAGTACTTC
>TRBJ1-2|TRBV6-5|NA|NA
CASSYRGGGNYGYTF
TGTGCCAGCAGTTACCGGGGAGGGGGGAACTATGGCTACACCTTC
>TRBJ2-5|TRBV3-1|many|NA
CASSQEGLAGVETQYF
TGTGCCAGCAGCCAAGAAGGGCTAGCCGGGGTGGAGACCCAGTACTTC
>TRBJ1-6|TRBV4-3|many|NA
CASSQEGEGGYSPLHF
TGCGCCAGCAGCCAAGAAGGGGAGGGAGGGTATTCACCCCTCCACTTT
>TRBJ2-1|TRBV24-1|many|TRBD2
CATSDPGTSGYNEQFF
TGTGCCACCAGTGACCCCGGGACTAGCGGATACAATGAGCAGTTCTTC
>TRBJ2-2|TRBV15|many|NA
CATSRGSYFIGELFF
TGTGCCACCAGCAGAGGGTCCTACTTCATCGGGGAGCTGTTTTTT
>TRBJ1-5|TRBV5-5|many|TRBD1
CASSLVTFRDRDYSNQPQHF
TGTGCCAGCAGCTTGGTGACTTTTCGGGACAGGGATTATAGCAATCAGCCCCAGCATTTT
>TRBJ1-3|TRBV4-1|many|TRBD1
CASSQDKGQAFNSGNTIYF
TGCGCCAGCAGCCAAGACAAGGGACAGGCCTTTAACTCTGGAAACACCATATATTTT
>TRBJ2-5|TRBV10-2|many|NA
CASSEGGVAEETQYF
TGCGCCAGCAGTGAAGGGGGGGTAGCGGAAGAGACCCAGTACTTC